These 5 T cell receptor beta chains were all obtained from the same sample, sequenced in a study of identical twins (dated by TCRdb to the mid-2010s). The protocol used for the library was 5' RACE. Sequencing relied on an Illumina HiSeq 2000. Through fastp at Q25 and MiXCR, TCRdb rebuilt clones from the public reads, retaining in-frame beta chains. Every entry covers one CDR3 protein and lists the most common genes and DNA from its rows. The sample table records about 450,000 distinct CDR3 sequences; approximately 17% of these occur just once. 9.5% to 15% of the sample belongs to the ten largest clones. The sequencing sample was made of naive T cells sorted from blood. Taken with the paper, the label for cell subset or site translates to: cells isolated with a human naive T-cell isolation kit. The receptor source for this set is a man aged 45-65 years in good health.

The chain links TRBV30 to TRBJ1-5; the D is unclear. From germline, CDR1 is GTSNPN and CDR2 SVGIG (reference sequence). The CDR3 is made up of 13 amino acids. Trimming removed 2 bases from V and 7 bases from J, with 12 bases in between. The CDR3 reads CAWSRVGHQPQHF. The CDR3 DNA reads as TGTGCCTGGAGTCGGGTAGGGCACCAGCCCCAGCATTTT. The variable domain in full, with the rest retrieved from reference TRBV30 and TRBJ1-5, is SQTIHQWPATLVQPVGSPLSLECTVEGTSNPNLYWYRQAAGRGLQLLFYSVGIGQISSEVPQNLSASRPQDRQFILSSKKLLLSDSGFYLCAWSRVGHQPQHFGDGTRLSIL.

This clonotype was detected only a few times. This chain uses TRBV5-1 with TRBJ1-4; 7 bases align to TRBD1. Germline assignment: CDR1 SGHRS and CDR2 YFSETQ. Trimming at V came to 0 bases and at J to 3 bases, leaving 14 bases not matched to a gene. This CDR3 region has 19 residues. This CDR3 reads CASSLVAGGAALSNEKLFF. The CDR3 nucleotides are TGCGCCAGCAGCTTGGTAGCAGGGGGAGCGGCACTCTCTAATGAAAAACTGTTTTTT.

CDR3 bases: TGCAGTGCTAGGGTCATGGGCACCTTCTTGGGGGAGACCCAGTACTTC. Its translation is CSARVMGTFLGETQYF. The V gene is TRBV20-1, the J gene TRBJ2-5; D not certain. The germline V gene encodes CDR1 DFQATT and CDR2 SNEGSKA (reference sequence). This CDR3 is built from 16 residues. V was clipped by 3 bases and J by 5 bases, with 22 bases between them.

The rearrangement uses TRBV20-1 and TRBJ2-7; 7 nucleotides agree with TRBD1. Germline CDR1 is DFQATT and CDR2 is SNEGSKA (reference sequence). This CDR3 has 14 amino acids. Germline trimming cut 1 base from V and 3 bases from J; bases unmatched to any gene: 6. The CDR3 here is CSARASGQLYEQYF. The CDR3, as DNA: TGCAGTGCTAGAGCGTCGGGACAGCTCTACGAGCAGTACTTC.

The chain employs TRBV27 and TRBJ2-1, with unresolved D. Deletions cut 8 bases from V and 1 base from J, with 12 bases between. This CDR3 is built from 14 residues. Per the germline V gene, CDR1 is MNHEY and CDR2 is SMNVEV (reference sequence). The CDR3 nucleotides read TGTGCCAGCGGAAAGGAAGGTTCCTACAATGAGCAGTTCTTC. Translated: CASGKEGSYNEQFF.